A single sample is the source of the 5 T cell receptor beta chains below, sequenced in a study of T cells in Graves' hyperthyroidism and ophthalmopathy. RNA transcripts were the template for amplifying TCR beta CDR3 regions. The primer set for the first-round RT-PCR of the TCR CDR3 was HTBI. Via MiXCR, TCRdb re-called the multiplex PCR reads, giving one row per CDR3 protein. Of about 210,000 distinct CDR3 sequences listed, over 15% are singletons. Sequenced input: blood. These receptor sequences come from a man in his fifties or sixties with Graves' hyperthyroidism.

This clonotype was counted at least ten times. The rearrangement links TRBV15 to TRBJ2-3; D remains ambiguous. CDR1 LNHNV and CDR2 YYDKDF come from the germline V gene (reference sequence). This CDR3 is built from 14 residues. The V end lost 0 bases, the J end lost 2 bases, and 6 bases lay between the germline ends. CDR3 sequence reads: CATSRDLNTDTQYF. DNA of the CDR3: TGTGCCACCAGCAGAGACTTGAACACAGATACGCAGTATTTT.

This clonotype appeared many times. J is TRBJ2-1 and V is TRBV7-9; TRBD1 matches at 9 bases. The germline V gene encodes CDR1 SEHNR and CDR2 FQNEAQ (reference sequence). This CDR3 comprises 17 residues. The V segment lost 6 bases and the J segment 5 bases; nucleotides outside the gene matches: 14. CDR3 sequence (DNA): TGTGCCAGCAGACCGCAGTACCGGGACAGGGATCACAATGAGCAGTTCTTC. This gives the protein CASRPQYRDRDHNEQFF.

Here the CDR3 reads CASSGQGSGRQETQYF. Written as DNA, the CDR3 is TGTGCCAGCAGCGGGCAGGGGAGTGGGAGGCAAGAGACCCAGTACTTC. V usage is TRBV7-9 and J usage is TRBJ2-5; D may be TRBD1 or TRBD2 (6 bases each). Trimming took 5 bases from V and 2 from J, leaving 18 bases between them. This CDR3 contains 16 residues. The germline CDR1 and CDR2 sequences are SEHNR and FQNEAQ (reference sequence).

This clonotype has ten or more counts. J is TRBJ2-5 and V is TRBV29-1, with TRBD1 as a possible D gene (5 bases). This CDR3 is 13 amino acids long. V lost 4 bases and J 4 bases, leaving 13 bases between the germline ends. CDR1 and CDR2 from the germline V gene are SQVTM and ANQGSEA. DNA of the CDR3: TGCAGCGTTGTAAGGGGCGCAGGAGAGACCCAGTACTTC. Its translation: CSVVRGAGETQYF. Combining the CDR3 with reference TRBV29-1 and TRBJ2-5 gives the whole variable domain SAVISQKPSRDICQRGTSLTIQCQVDSQVTMMFWYRQQPGQSLTLIATANQGSEATYESGFVIDKFPISRPNLTFSTLTVSNMSPEDSSIYLCSVVRGAGETQYFGPGTRLLVL.

This clonotype was detected a few times. The rearrangement joins TRBV6-5 to TRBJ2-5, with 7 bases fitting TRBD2. CDR1 is MNHEY and CDR2 is SVGAGI in the germline V gene. J gave up 5 bases and V 3 bases, and 12 bases lay outside the gene matches. The CDR3 spans 16 residues. CDR3 nucleotide sequence: TGTGCCAGCAGTTATCGGGGGGTAGGCTCGCGGGAGACCCAGTACTTC. Encoded protein: CASSYRGVGSRETQYF.